This T cell receptor beta chain was documented in a study of blood T cells in healthy people across ages. Study conclusions and caveats: Both higher diversity and more naive CD4+ cells marked long-lived donors when set against aged donors. Researchers judged that diversity estimates from one million T cells fell short of true values.

The V end lost 4 bases, the J end lost 7 bases, and 17 bases lay between the germline ends. The CDR3 loop spans 14 amino acids. The germline CDR1 and CDR2 sequences are MNHEY and SMNVEV (reference sequence). Comments on this clonotype: The antigen remains unidentified.

A sample-barcoded 5' primer and a J-beta primer mix were used in a second PCR of roughly 6 to 12 cycles. TCRdb called the 5' RACE reads again in MiXCR, with one record for every CDR3 protein. The sample carries about 1,600,000 distinct CDR3 sequences, about 40% recorded once. Healthy Caucasian individuals from Russia aged about 6 to 90 served as donors. This TCR was recovered from a woman between 18 and 29 years old in good health. The source material was blood. V gene TRBV27 combines with J gene TRBJ2-7; no definite D call. The CDR3 loop is CASSSGMDTREQYF. Written as DNA, the CDR3 is TGTGCCAGCAGTTCCGGCATGGATACGCGGGAGCAGTACTTC.